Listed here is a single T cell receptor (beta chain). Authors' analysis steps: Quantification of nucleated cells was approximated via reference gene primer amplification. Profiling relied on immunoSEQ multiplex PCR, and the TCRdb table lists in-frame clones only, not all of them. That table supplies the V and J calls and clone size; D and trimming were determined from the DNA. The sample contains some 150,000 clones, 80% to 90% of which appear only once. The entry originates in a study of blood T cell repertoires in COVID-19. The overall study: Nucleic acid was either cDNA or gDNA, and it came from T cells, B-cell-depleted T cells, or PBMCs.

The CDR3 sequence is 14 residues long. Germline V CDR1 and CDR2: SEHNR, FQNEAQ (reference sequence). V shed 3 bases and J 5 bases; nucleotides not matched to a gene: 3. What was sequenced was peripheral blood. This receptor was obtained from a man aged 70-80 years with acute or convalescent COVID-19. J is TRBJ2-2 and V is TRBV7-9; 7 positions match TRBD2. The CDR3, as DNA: TGTGCCAGCAGCTTTGCGGGAGATACCGGGGAGCTGTTTTTT. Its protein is CASSFAGDTGELFF.